This T cell receptor (beta chain) was profiled in a study of T-cell reconstitution after alpha-beta-depleted transplantation in children listed by TCRdb under 2016. About the investigation overall: T-cell immune reconstitution after TCRalphabeta/CD19-depleted allogeneic hematopoietic cell transplantation in children was quantitatively tracked in the study by means of TCR repertoire profiling. The paper as a whole reports these results and caveats: Over the following months the frequencies of hyperexpanded clones went down, and after one year T-cell counts and TCRbeta diversity were mostly credited to newly produced T cells. About two months after transplant, the apparently early recovery of alphabetaT-cell counts reportedly depended on just several hundred clones that had expanded rapidly and came from non-depleted graft cells. In some patients, the high TCRbeta diversity seen at day 60 was put down to recipient T cells and intrathymic progenitors that had survived conditioning.

Libraries were constructed by PCR. The sample was run on an Illumina HiSeq 2500. TCR libraries were prepared with molecular barcoding, using unique molecular identifiers to normalize TCRbeta repertoire quantification. TCRdb reran the public reads through fastp at Q25 and MiXCR, keeping productive beta chains. CDR3 protein sequences are deduplicated, and each keeps its most common genes and DNA. Across this sample there are some 350,000 distinct CDR3 sequences, with roughly 16% seen only once. Together, the top ten hold roughly 41% of the sample. A remark on this clonotype: The specificity of this receptor is unknown. One base away there is no much larger clone; base qualities are not given.

This sample's treatment or condition label indicates: allogeneic hematopoietic cell transplantation with graft depleted of TCRalphabeta T cells and CD19 B cells. TCRalphabeta/CD19-depleted allogeneic hematopoietic cell grafts were given to the transplant recipients, all of whom were children. As encoded in the germline V gene, CDR1 is KGHDR while CDR2 is SFDVKD. Cut back by 6 bases and 0 bases, the V and J ends lie 14 bases apart. The CDR3, cysteine through phenylalanine, is 17 amino acids long. Only the CDR3 DNA is retained, 51 bases long and in frame from the first base. The rearrangement combines TRBV24-1 with TRBJ2-6; too little of a D gene remains to name it. The receptor was isolated from a male patient between 2 and 10 years old who had a stem cell transplant for acute lymphoblastic leukemia, so the T cells may come from the graft donor. This specimen was PBMCs, mostly from graft donor cells, taken 360 days after TCRalphabeta/CD19-depleted stem cell transplant. The DNA sequence follows: TGTGCCACCAGTCAAAGGCCATCTGGCTCTGGGGCCAACGTCCTGACTTTC. Translation gives CATSQRPSGSGANVLTF.